These T cell receptor beta chains were read from a single sample in a study of T cells after yellow fever vaccination. Via MiXCR, TCRdb re-called the 5' RACE reads, giving one row per CDR3 protein. The sample contains nearly 550,000 distinct CDR3 sequences, 15% to 20% of which appear only once. The specimen was PBMCs, collected 15 days after the yellow fever booster vaccination. These receptors were taken from a man aged 25-45 years who received the YFV17D yellow fever vaccine. Each CDR3 is given with its conserved first and last residue. D genes are given only for firm matches.

cdr3_aa v_call d_call
CASSFTSGSQGGEQFF TRBV5-1 .
CASSRPLETQYF TRBV28 .
CASSYAFGAADTQYF TRBV6-5 .
CSAHRTNKETQYF TRBV20-1 .
CAGAGLVNEQFF TRBV7-9 .
CSARSSPTDTQYF TRBV20-1 .
CASSSPSLSGTYEQYF TRBV9 .
CASSQEDRVGYEQYF TRBV4-2 TRBD1
CASVDRDRYEQYF TRBV6-2/TRBV6-3 TRBD1
CASTRQGASTDTQYF TRBV6-2/TRBV6-3 TRBD1
CASSSSGAQETQYF TRBV5-6 TRBD2
CASSVRGSETQYF TRBV25-1 .
CSARSRGSSYNEQFF TRBV20-1 TRBD2
CASSLTSSGLREQYF TRBV7-2 TRBD2
CATSIGTVNEQFF TRBV15 .
CASSAYPQETQYF TRBV2 .
CSVEPDSGSSYNEQFF TRBV29-1 TRBD2
CASSLEGGLAGLNEQFF TRBV11-2 TRBD2
CASSLETTEAFF TRBV7-9 .
CASSGRMNTEAFF TRBV2 .
CASSPRVGPYEQYF TRBV7-2 .
CASSTSDRGLADTQYF TRBV6-5 TRBD1
CASSQGYGGGGLEQYF TRBV4-3 .
CASSLRGRGETQYF TRBV5-5 .
CSARRDYDQPQHF TRBV20-1 .
CSASRYNRNTEAFF TRBV20-1 .
CASSLLAGPSTDTQYF TRBV7-3 TRBD2
CASSLDGTNTEAFF TRBV3-1 .
CASSLGPSSGRSYNEQFF TRBV27 TRBD2
CSARKDRQNEQFF TRBV29-1 TRBD1
CASSGQYNSPLHF TRBV9 .
CASSLVLAGGEQFF TRBV7-2 TRBD2
CASSYMPPNEQFF TRBV6-2/TRBV6-3 .
CASSLAMKVSGEQFF TRBV5-1 .
CSVGGQGSQETQYF TRBV29-1 TRBD1
CASSLGLAGVGNTQYF TRBV7-3 TRBD2
CASSYGGGSAWTDTQYF TRBV6-2/TRBV6-3 .